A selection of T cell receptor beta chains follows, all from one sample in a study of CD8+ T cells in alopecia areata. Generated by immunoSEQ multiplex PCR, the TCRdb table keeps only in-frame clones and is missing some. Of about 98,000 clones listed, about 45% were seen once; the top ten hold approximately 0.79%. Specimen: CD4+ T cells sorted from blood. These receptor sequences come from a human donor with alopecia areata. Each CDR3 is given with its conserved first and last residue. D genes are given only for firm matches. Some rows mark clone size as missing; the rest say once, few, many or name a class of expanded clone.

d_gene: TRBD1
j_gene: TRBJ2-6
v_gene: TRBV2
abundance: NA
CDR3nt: TGTGCCAGCAGCGGGACAGGGGGGAGCTCTGGGGCCAACGTCCTGACTTTC
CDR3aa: CASSGTGGSSGANVLTF

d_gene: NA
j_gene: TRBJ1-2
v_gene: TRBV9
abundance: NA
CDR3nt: TGTGCCAGCAGCGTAGCACAGCGCTATGGCTACACCTTC
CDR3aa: CASSVAQRYGYTF

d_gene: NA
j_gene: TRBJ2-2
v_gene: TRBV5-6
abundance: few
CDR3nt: TGTGCCAGCAGCTTCGACTGGTACTCCGGGGAGCTGTTTTTT
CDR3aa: CASSFDWYSGELFF

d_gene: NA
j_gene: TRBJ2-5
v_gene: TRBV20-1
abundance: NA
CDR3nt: TGCAGTGCTACTGAGGGAGCGACCCAGTACTTC
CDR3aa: CSATEGATQYF

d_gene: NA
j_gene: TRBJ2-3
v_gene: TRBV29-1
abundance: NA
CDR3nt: TGCAGCGTCAGGCGGGGGCTCACAGATACGCAGTATTTT
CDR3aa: CSVRRGLTDTQYF

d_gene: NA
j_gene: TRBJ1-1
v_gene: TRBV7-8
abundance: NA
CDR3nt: TGTGCCAGCAGCCGCGACCGTAGAGGAACTGAAGCTTTCTTT
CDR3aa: CASSRDRRGTEAFF

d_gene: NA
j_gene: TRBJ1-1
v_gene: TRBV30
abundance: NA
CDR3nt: TGTGCCTGGAAGGTTCAGGGTTTGGCTTTCTTT
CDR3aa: CAWKVQGLAFF

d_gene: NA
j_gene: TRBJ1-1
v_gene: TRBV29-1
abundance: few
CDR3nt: TGCAGCGCCACTCAGCAGCAAATGAACACTGAAGCTTTCTTT
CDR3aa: CSATQQQMNTEAFF

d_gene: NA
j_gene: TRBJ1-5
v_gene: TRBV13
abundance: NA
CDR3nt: TGTGCCAGCAGCTTGGGGGACGGATACGGCAATCAGCCCCAGCATTTT
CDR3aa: CASSLGDGYGNQPQHF

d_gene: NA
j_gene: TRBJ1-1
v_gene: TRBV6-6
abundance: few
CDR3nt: TGTGCCAGCAGTTTACAGGGGAACACTGAAGCTTTCTTT
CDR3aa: CASSLQGNTEAFF

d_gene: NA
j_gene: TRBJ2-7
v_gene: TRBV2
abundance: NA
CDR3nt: TGTGCCAGCAGGGAGACCATGGACGAGCAGTACTTC
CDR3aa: CASRETMDEQYF

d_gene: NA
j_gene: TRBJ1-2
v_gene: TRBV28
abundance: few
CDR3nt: TGTGCCAGCAGGCCGACAGCCAACTATGGCTACACCTTC
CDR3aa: CASRPTANYGYTF

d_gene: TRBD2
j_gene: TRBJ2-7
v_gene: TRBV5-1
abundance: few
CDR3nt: TGCGCCAGCGCCCGGGGGGTCCTTAACTACGAGCAGTACTTC
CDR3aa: CASARGVLNYEQYF

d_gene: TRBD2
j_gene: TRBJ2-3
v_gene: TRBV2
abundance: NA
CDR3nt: TGTGCCAGCGAAGCGGGAATCACAGATACGCAGTATTTT
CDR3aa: CASEAGITDTQYF

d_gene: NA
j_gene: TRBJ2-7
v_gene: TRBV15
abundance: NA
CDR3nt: TGTGCCACCAGCAGAGAACATGATGCTTACGAGCAGTACTTC
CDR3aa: CATSREHDAYEQYF

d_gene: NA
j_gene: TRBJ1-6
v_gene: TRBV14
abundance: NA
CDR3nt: TGTGCCAGCAGCCAAGGTCAGGGGAATTCACCCCTCCACTTT
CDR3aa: CASSQGQGNSPLHF